The 4 T cell receptor beta chains given below trace back to one sample, sequenced in a study of shared clonotypes between healthy human individuals. Data came from immunoSEQ multiplex PCR; TCRdb stores just in-frame clones and leaves some out. The sample lists roughly 2.5 million clones; 90% to 95% were seen once. Source material: naive CD4+ T cells sorted from blood. As to subset: CD45RA+ positively selected. The receptors shown here come from a man between 18 and 35 years old in good health.

This clone was picked up one time. The V gene is TRBV5-6, the J gene TRBJ2-3, with 8 bases matching TRBD1. The CDR3 loop spans 14 amino acids. V was pared by 3 bases and J by 9 bases, with 9 bases of the junction left unmatched. Looked up from germline, CDR1 is SGHDT and CDR2 is YYEEEE. CDR3 DNA: TGTGCCAGCAGCTCCAACACCGGACAGGGAACGCAGTATTTT. It encodes CASSSNTGQGTQYF.

V gene TRBV6-5 combines with J gene TRBJ2-3; 8 bases are a match to TRBD1. Germline V gene data show CDR1 as MNHEY and CDR2 as SVGAGI. The CDR3 loop spans 15 amino acids. The trim removed 5 bases at V and 6 bases at J, leaving 10 bases unmatched. This CDR3 is CASSIRTGNRDTQYF. DNA for the CDR3: TGTGCCAGCAGTATCCGGACAGGGAATCGGGATACGCAGTATTTT.

The rearrangement joins TRBV5-1 to TRBJ2-7; 7 positions agree with TRBD2. CDR3 length: 17 residues. Trimming at V came to 4 bases and at J to 3 bases, leaving 16 bases not matched to a gene. Germline V gene data show CDR1 as SGHRS and CDR2 as YFSETQ. CDR3 amino acids: CASSPRRGGQLDYEQYF. As DNA, the CDR3 is TGCGCCAGCAGCCCCAGGCGCGGGGGTCAACTTGACTACGAGCAGTACTTC.

The chain recombines TRBV5-4 with TRBJ2-3, with D perhaps matching TRBD2 (5 bases). CDR1 and CDR2 (germline): SGHNT, YYREEE (reference sequence). V was trimmed by 2 bases and J by 2 bases, leaving 9 bases between them. The CDR3 runs to 14 residues. The CDR3 bases are TGTGCCAGCAGCTTCTGGGGAGCCACAGATACGCAGTATTTT. It encodes CASSFWGATDTQYF.